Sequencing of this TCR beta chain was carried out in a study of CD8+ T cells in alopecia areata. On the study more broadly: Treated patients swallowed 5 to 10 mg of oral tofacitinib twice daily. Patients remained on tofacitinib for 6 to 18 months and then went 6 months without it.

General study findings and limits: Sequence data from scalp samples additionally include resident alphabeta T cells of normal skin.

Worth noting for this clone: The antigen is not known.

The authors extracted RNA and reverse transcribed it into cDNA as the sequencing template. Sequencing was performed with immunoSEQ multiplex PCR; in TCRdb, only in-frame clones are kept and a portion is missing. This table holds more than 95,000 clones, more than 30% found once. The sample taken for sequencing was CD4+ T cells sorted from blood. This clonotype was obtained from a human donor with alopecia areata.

CDR3 DNA sequence: TGTGCCAGCAGCTTAGGCAGCGGAAGCGCGGAGACCCAGTACTTC. Translating it yields CASSLGSGSAETQYF. The chain has TRBV7-9 and TRBJ2-5; D is possibly TRBD2 (5 bases). Germline V gene sequence: CDR1 SEHNR, CDR2 FQNEAQ (reference sequence). The CDR3 covers 15 residues. V was clipped by 1 base and J by 5 bases, with 14 bases between them.